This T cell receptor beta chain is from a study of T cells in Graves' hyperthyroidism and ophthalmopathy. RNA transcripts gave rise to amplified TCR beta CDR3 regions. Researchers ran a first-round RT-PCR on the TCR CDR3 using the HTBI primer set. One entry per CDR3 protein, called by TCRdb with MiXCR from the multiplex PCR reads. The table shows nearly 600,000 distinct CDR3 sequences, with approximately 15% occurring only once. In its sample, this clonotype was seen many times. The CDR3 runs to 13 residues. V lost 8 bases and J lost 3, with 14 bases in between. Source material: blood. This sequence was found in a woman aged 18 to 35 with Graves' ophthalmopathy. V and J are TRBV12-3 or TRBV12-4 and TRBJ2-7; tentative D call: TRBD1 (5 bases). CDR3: CASAGAQNYEQYF. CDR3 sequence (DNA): TGTGCCAGCGCTGGGGCCCAGAACTACGAGCAGTACTTC.